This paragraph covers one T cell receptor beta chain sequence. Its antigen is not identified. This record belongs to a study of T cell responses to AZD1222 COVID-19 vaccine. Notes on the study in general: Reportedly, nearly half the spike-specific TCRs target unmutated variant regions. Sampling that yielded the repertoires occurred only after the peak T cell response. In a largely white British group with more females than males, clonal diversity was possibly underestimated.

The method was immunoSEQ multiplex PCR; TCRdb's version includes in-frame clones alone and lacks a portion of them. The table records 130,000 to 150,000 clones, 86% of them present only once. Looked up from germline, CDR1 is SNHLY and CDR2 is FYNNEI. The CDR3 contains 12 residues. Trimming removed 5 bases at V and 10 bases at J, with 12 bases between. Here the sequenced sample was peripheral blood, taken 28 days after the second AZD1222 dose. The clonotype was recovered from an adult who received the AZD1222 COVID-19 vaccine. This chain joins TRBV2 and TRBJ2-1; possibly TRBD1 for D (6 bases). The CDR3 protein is CASSPGTPEQFF. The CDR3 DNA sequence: TGTGCCAGCAGTCCAGGGACACCCGAGCAGTTCTTC.